The 20 T cell receptor beta chains listed next were all sequenced from one sample in a study of T cells in women clearing cervical HPV infection. Libraries were prepared by immunoSEQ multiplex PCR; TCRdb keeps only in-frame clonotypes and omits some of them. The sample includes about 37,000 clones. The specimen sequenced was blood buffy coat. These TCRs come from a woman between 18 and 70 years old with a cervical HPV16 infection that either progressed to CIN3+ or cleared (not recorded which).

On this clone itself: The CDR3 is cut off 3 residues early in the read; its end comes from the germline J gene. The gene calls are TRBV5-1 and TRBJ2-2; 12 nucleotides agree with TRBD1. Per germline, CDR1 SGHRS and CDR2 YFSETQ. The CDR3 extends over 16 amino acids. The DNA read from the CDR3 is TGCGCCAGCAGCCGCCAGGGACAGGGGGCAGGAGAAAAG. It specifies CASSRQGQGAGEK. The full CDR3 protein reads CASSRQGQGAGEKLFF.

With regard to this clone: The CDR3 is cut off 3 residues early in the read; its end comes from the germline J gene. This chain links TRBV19 with TRBJ1-2; no reliable D call. Germline CDR1 reads LNHDA; CDR2 reads SQIVND (reference sequence). This CDR3 contains 12 residues. CDR3 DNA, as far as it was read: TGTGCCAGTAGACAAGCGAGGATAGGC. It translates to CASRQARIG. The complete CDR3 reads CASRQARIGYTF.

About this clone itself: The observed sequence ends 3 residues before the CDR3 terminus, with the missing tail filled in from the germline J gene. The chain has TRBV28 and TRBJ1-4; D may be TRBD1 (5 bases). CDR1 and CDR2 (germline): MDHEN, SYDVKM. Trimming cost V 1 base and J 8 bases, with 14 bases left between them. The CDR3 has 15 residues. This CDR3 reads CASSLSPGGEEKLFF. The covered CDR3 bases are TGTGCCAGCAGTTTATCCCCGGGGGGGGAGGAAAAA. The entire variable domain, with the rest obtained from reference TRBV28 and TRBJ1-4, is as follows: DVKVTQSSRYLVKRTGEKVFLECVQDMDHENMFWYRQDPGLGLRLIYFSYDVKMKEKGDIPEGYSVSREKKERFSLILESASTNQTSMYLCASSLSPGGEEKLFFGSGTQLSVL.

Turning to this clone: The read ends 3 residues early relative to the CDR3; the germline J gene fills the gap. The chain uses TRBV30 and TRBJ2-4; D may be TRBD1 (6 bases). The CDR3 spans 14 residues. CDR1 and CDR2 from the germline V gene are GTSNPN and SVGIG (reference sequence). The CDR3 DNA, read in part, is TGTGCCTGGAGTTCAGGGGCCGGTTTGGATGGT. It yields the protein CAWSSGAGLDG. From start to end, the CDR3 is CAWSSGAGLDGQYF.

As for this clone: Coverage ceases 3 residues before the CDR3 finishes, and the germline J gene fills in the end. The V and J genes are TRBV20-1 and TRBJ1-5; 8 bases are a match to TRBD1. Germline loops: CDR1 DFQATT, CDR2 SNEGSKA (reference sequence). The CDR3 has 15 residues. V was clipped by 0 bases and J by 4 bases; unmatched bases: 5. The CDR3 DNA, read in part, is TGCAGTGCTAGAGAGCGGACAGGGACAAATCAGCCC. Its protein product is CSARERTGTNQP. The entire CDR3 reads CSARERTGTNQPQHF.

This CDR3 is CAWSVRGTYNEQFF. The part of the CDR3 DNA that was read is TGTGCCTGGAGTGTCAGGGGAACCTACAATGAG. The chain recombines TRBV30 with TRBJ2-1; D perhaps matches TRBD1 (6 bases). The read ends 3 residues shy of where the CDR3 ends; the end is completed using the germline J gene. The CDR3 runs 14 residues. V lost 0 bases, J lost 2 bases, and 8 bases lay in between. Per the germline V gene, CDR1 is GTSNPN and CDR2 is SVGIG (reference sequence).

Remarks on this clone: The read terminates 3 residues before the CDR3 end, so the remaining end is supplied by the germline J gene. The genes are TRBV12-3 or TRBV12-4 and TRBJ2-1, with D perhaps being TRBD1 or TRBD2 (5 bases each). The length of the CDR3 is 15 residues. Trimming shortened V by 1 base and J by 4 bases, and 11 bases separated the two germline ends. The CDR3 DNA, read in part, is TGTGCCAGCAGTTTAGTCGGCAGGGAGTACAATGAG. Amino acid sequence: CASSLVGREYNE. The entire CDR3 sequence reads CASSLVGREYNEQFF.

As regards this clone: The DNA ends 3 residues before the CDR3 does, and the rest of the CDR3 is filled in from the germline J gene. This chain connects TRBV19 to TRBJ2-3, with D possibly being TRBD2 (7 bases). CDR1 LNHDA and CDR2 SQIVND come from the germline V gene (reference sequence). CDR3 length: 14 amino acids. This CDR3 is CASSLGGRDQPQYF. The CDR3 DNA, read in part, is TGTGCCAGTAGTTTGGGGGGGCGCGATCAGCCG.

Notes on this clone: The read ends 3 residues early relative to the CDR3; the germline J gene fills the gap. The chain recombines TRBV14 with TRBJ2-7; tentatively, D is TRBD2 (7 bases). Germline V gene data show CDR1 as SGHDN and CDR2 as FVKESK. The CDR3 is 17 residues long. Trimming stripped 0 bases from V and 2 bases from J, with 17 bases between. The CDR3: CASSQDPGRGGTYEQYF. The sequenced part of the CDR3 DNA is TGTGCCAGCAGCCAAGATCCGGGCAGGGGAGGGACCTACGAG.

On this clone itself: The CDR3 end falls 3 residues outside the read, so it is completed with the germline J gene. The V gene is TRBV5-1, the J gene TRBJ1-6, with D hard to call. This CDR3 spans 15 amino acids. CDR1 SGHRS and CDR2 YFSETQ come from the germline V gene. V lost 0 bases, J lost 8 bases, and 12 bases lay in between. CDR3 bases read: TGCGCCAGCAGCTTGGCCCTAGGCCATCATTCACCC. Its translation is CASSLALGHHSP. Given in full, the CDR3 is CASSLALGHHSPLHF.

Details on this clone: The read ends 3 residues early relative to the CDR3; the germline J gene fills the gap. J is TRBJ2-2 and V is TRBV5-1; D remains ambiguous. The germline CDR1 and CDR2 sequences are SGHRS and YFSETQ. This CDR3 has 16 residues. V dropped 4 bases and J dropped 6 bases, with 19 bases sitting between them. CDR3 DNA, as far as it was read: TGCGCCAGCAGCCAGACTCGGAGCACCGTCGCCGGGGAG. Residues: CASSQTRSTVAGE. The CDR3 in full is CASSQTRSTVAGELFF.

A word on this clone: The read is 3 residues too short to cover the CDR3 end, so that end is filled in from the germline J gene. The V and J genes are TRBV20-1 and TRBJ1-1; weak D call: TRBD1 (5 bases). From germline, CDR1 is DFQATT and CDR2 SNEGSKA (reference sequence). The CDR3 length is 12 residues. Trimming cost V 6 bases and J 4 bases, with 12 bases left between them. The CDR3 DNA, read in part, is TGCAGTGCAGGTGGCAGGGCCACTGAA. Translated: CSAGGRATE. The whole CDR3 region reads CSAGGRATEAFF.

For this clone: The read terminates 3 residues before the CDR3 end, so the remaining end is supplied by the germline J gene. The J gene is TRBJ2-7, the V gene TRBV5-1, with D perhaps matching TRBD1 (6 bases). The length of the CDR3 is 14 residues. Between the trimmed V and J ends, which lost 5 bases and 2 bases, there was a span of 14 bases. Germline CDR1 reads SGHRS; CDR2 reads YFSETQ. The sequenced CDR3 bases are TGCGCCAGCAGAGGGGACACCCTGACCTACGAG. Residues: CASRGDTLTYE. The full CDR3 protein is CASRGDTLTYEQYF.

Comments on this clone: Read data end 3 residues before the CDR3 end; the end is taken from the germline J gene. The chain recombines TRBV19 with TRBJ2-5, with D possibly TRBD1 on 5 matching bases. Between the trimmed V and J ends, which lost 5 bases and 2 bases, there was a span of 15 bases. Germline V gene lookup returns CDR1 LNHDA and CDR2 SQIVND (reference sequence). The length of the CDR3 is 15 residues. CDR3 residues: CASSPRQISQETQYF. The sequenced CDR3 bases are TGTGCCAGTAGTCCACGACAGATTTCACAAGAGACC.

A word on this clone: The read halts 3 residues ahead of the CDR3 end, with the missing end drawn from the germline J gene. This rearrangement joins TRBV2 to TRBJ2-2; the match to TRBD1 covers 7 bases. The J segment lost 6 bases and the V segment lost 5 bases, leaving 3 bases of the junction unmatched. The CDR3 has 13 amino acids. From germline, CDR1 is SNHLY and CDR2 FYNNEI. CDR3 DNA (partial): TGTGCCAGCAGTATAACAGGGGCCGGGGAG. Encoded protein: CASSITGAGE. The CDR3, in full, reads CASSITGAGELFF.

With regard to this clone: The read terminates 3 residues before the CDR3 end, so the remaining end is supplied by the germline J gene. The chain employs TRBV7-8 and TRBJ1-5; TRBD1 matches at 9 bases. CDR1 is SGHVS, CDR2 FQNEAQ, per germline. This CDR3 has 14 amino acids. The V gene end was trimmed by 7 bases and the J gene end by 4 bases; junction bases not matched to a gene: 5. The CDR3 loop is CASTLQGANQPQHF. The CDR3 DNA, read in part, is TGTGCCAGCACCCTACAGGGGGCGAATCAGCCC.

CDR3 bases read: TGTGCCTGGAGTGTACTAGCGGTGGGTAATGAC. It translates to CAWSVLAVGND. From start to end, the CDR3 is CAWSVLAVGNDYTF. This chain connects TRBV30 to TRBJ1-2, with D unclear. The CDR3 end is not reached by the read, which stops 3 residues before it; the germline J gene fills it in. The CDR3 has 14 residues. Germline CDR1 GTSNPN, CDR2 SVGIG (reference sequence). Together with reference TRBV30 and TRBJ1-2, the CDR3 gives the full variable domain: SQTIHQWPATLVQPVGSPLSLECTVEGTSNPNLYWYRQAAGRGLQLLFYSVGIGQISSEVPQNLSASRPQDRQFILSSKKLLLSDSGFYLCAWSVLAVGNDYTFGSGTRLTVV.

To note about this clone: The read halts 3 residues ahead of the CDR3 end, with the missing end drawn from the germline J gene. The V and J genes are TRBV5-1 and TRBJ1-1, with 9 bases aligning to TRBD1. CDR3 length: 14 residues. The trim removed 4 bases at V and 3 bases at J, leaving 4 bases unmatched. Germline V gives CDR1 SGHRS, CDR2 YFSETQ. The CDR3 spells CASSVDRGDTEAFF. Partial CDR3 DNA: TGCGCCAGCAGCGTTGACAGGGGGGACACTGAA.

On this clone itself: The observed sequence ends 3 residues before the CDR3 terminus, with the missing tail filled in from the germline J gene. V and J are TRBV5-7 and TRBJ2-7, with 7 bases fitting TRBD1. TRBV5-7 is treated as an ORF (open reading frame) with a function not yet certain. The CDR3 consists of 14 residues. V shed 4 bases and J 1 base; nucleotides not matched to a gene: 5. CDR3 sequence reads: CASSQGDTSYEQYF. CDR3 bases read: TGTGCCAGCAGCCAGGGGGACACTTCCTACGAG.

On this clone: The read ends 3 residues before the CDR3 terminus; that terminus is restored from the germline J gene. This rearrangement joins TRBV7-9 to TRBJ1-1, with D possibly matching TRBD1 (6 bases). Germline-derived CDR1 and CDR2 are SEHNR and FQNEAQ (reference sequence). Trimming removed 5 bases from V and 3 bases from J, with 13 bases in between. The CDR3 covers 14 residues. Incomplete CDR3 DNA: TGTGCCAGCAGCCTTACAGGGCGGGACACTGAA. Amino acids: CASSLTGRDTE. Given in full, the CDR3 is CASSLTGRDTEAFF.